The 26 T cell receptor beta chains below all came from one sample that was sequenced in a study of regulatory T cells in long-lasting Graves disease. Time point reported: newly diagnosed GD, antithyroid drugs for less than 3 months. Making the TCR library involved RNA that had been extracted from PBMCs. Libraries of TCR beta came from iRepertoire HTBI primers plus Arm-PCR of CDR3 regions. MiXCR, run by TCRdb on the multiplex PCR reads, gives a single entry per CDR3 protein. Among 680,000 or so distinct CDR3 sequences listed, about 16% were seen once. This sample also appeared in a second study, on T cells in Graves' hyperthyroidism and ophthalmopathy.

The specimen comprised peripheral blood mononuclear cells (PBMCs), sampled at new diagnosis, from a patient treated with antithyroid drugs. The receptors originated from a woman aged 30 to 39 with Graves disease.

To note about this clonotype: Just one base apart from a much larger clone, this may be a read error. The chain couples TRBV5-1 to TRBJ2-1; no definite D call. CDR3 length: 14 amino acids. The V end was cut by 0 bases, the J end by 10 bases, with 14 bases between. CDR1 is SGHRS and CDR2 is YFSETQ in the germline V gene. The CDR3 sequence: CASSLGVYRYEQFF. The CDR3 bases are TGCGCCAGCAGCTTGGGAGTCTACCGCTACGAGCAGTTCTTC.

The chain joins TRBV15 to TRBJ2-3; D gene uncertain. Germline CDR1 is LNHNV and CDR2 is YYDKDF (reference sequence). CDR3 length: 12 amino acids. The V end lost 0 bases, the J end lost 7 bases, and 5 bases lay between the germline ends. The CDR3 DNA reads TGTGCCACCAGCAGAGAATCCAATACGCAGTATTTT. As protein: CATSRESNTQYF.

J is TRBJ2-7 and V is TRBV28; 7 bases are shared with TRBD1. Germline assignment: CDR1 MDHEN and CDR2 SYDVKM. Trimming cost V 7 bases and J 3 bases; bases outside gene matches: 6. The CDR3 consists of 13 residues. CDR3 protein: CASTPWDSYEQYF. CDR3 coding DNA: TGTGCCAGCACCCCCTGGGACAGCTACGAGCAGTACTTC.

This clonotype was found many times. This chain joins TRBV11-2 and TRBJ2-7; D tentatively fits TRBD1 or TRBD2 (5 bases each). CDR3 length: 16 amino acids. The V end was cut by 4 bases, the J end by 5 bases, with 21 bases between. Germline assignment: CDR1 SGHAT and CDR2 FQNNGV. CDR3 loop: CASSSRGGGTGDEQYF. CDR3 DNA: TGTGCCAGCAGCTCTAGGGGCGGTGGGACCGGGGACGAGCAGTACTTC.

V is TRBV4-1 and J is TRBJ2-7, with D possibly being TRBD1 (6 bases). Germline values: CDR1 MGHRA, CDR2 YSYEKL. The V gene lost 4 bases and the J gene lost 0 bases, with 13 bases spanning the gap. CDR3 length equals 15 residues. The CDR3 loop is CASSRATGTSYEQYF. The CDR3 DNA reads as TGCGCCAGCAGCCGAGCTACAGGGACCTCCTACGAGCAGTACTTC.

The V and J genes are TRBV12-3 or TRBV12-4 and TRBJ1-2; weak D call: TRBD1 (6 bases). Trimming cost V 3 bases and J 7 bases, with 15 bases left between them. The CDR3 extends over 14 amino acids. CDR3: CASSLRGAPFGYTF. The CDR3 bases are TGTGCCAGCAGTTTGAGGGGGGCGCCTTTTGGCTACACCTTC.

In its sample, this clonotype was seen many times. The genes are TRBV28 and TRBJ2-3, with D possibly being TRBD2 (6 bases). V lost 5 bases and J lost 6, with 24 bases in between. Germline loops: CDR1 MDHEN, CDR2 SYDVKM. The CDR3 loop spans 17 amino acids. The CDR3 DNA sequence: TGTGCCAGCAGTCCCCATGGGGGGAGCAAGGGGAGTGATACGCAGTATTTT. Translated, it gives CASSPHGGSKGSDTQYF.

V and J are TRBV12-3 or TRBV12-4 and TRBJ1-1; no clear D gene. The CDR3 has 15 residues. Trimming took 4 bases from V and 0 from J, leaving 12 bases between them. This chain's CDR3 is CASSYERAVNTEAFF. CDR3 coding DNA: TGTGCCAGCAGTTATGAAAGGGCCGTGAACACTGAAGCTTTCTTT.

On this clonotype: A much bigger clone sits one base away, suggesting this may be a read error. The chain employs TRBV7-9 and TRBJ2-1; D gene uncertain. Trimming stripped 4 bases from V and 10 bases from J, with 14 bases between. CDR1 and CDR2 (germline): SEHNR, FQNEAQ (reference sequence). The CDR3 covers 13 residues. CDR3 region: CASSSIEASEQFF. The CDR3 nucleotides are TGTGCCAGCAGCTCAATCGAGGCGTCAGAGCAGTTCTTC.

This clonotype was detected a few times. The chain links TRBV3-1 to TRBJ1-1; TRBD1 matches 9 bases. CDR3 length: 15 residues. J lost 5 bases, V lost 2 bases, and 6 bases had no gene match. Germline assignment: CDR1 LGHDT and CDR2 YNNKEL (reference sequence). CDR3 amino acids: CASSQTGGLGTEAFF. The CDR3 DNA follows: TGTGCCAGCAGCCAAACAGGGGGCCTAGGGACTGAAGCTTTCTTT.

Many counts were recorded for this clonotype. The genes are TRBV6-1 and TRBJ2-1; maybe TRBD2 (6 bases). This CDR3 comprises 14 residues. The germline V gene encodes CDR1 MNHNS and CDR2 SASEGT. The V end was cut by 0 bases, the J end by 6 bases, with 9 bases between. This CDR3 is CASSEAGEVNEQFF. The CDR3 DNA sequence: TGTGCCAGCAGTGAAGCCGGGGAGGTCAATGAGCAGTTCTTC.

This clonotype has a count of ten or more. The genes are TRBV28 and TRBJ1-6; 10 bases are a match to TRBD1. This CDR3 comprises 15 residues. The V gene end was trimmed by 6 bases and the J gene end by 6 bases; junction bases not matched to a gene: 5. From germline, CDR1 is MDHEN and CDR2 SYDVKM. The CDR3 DNA sequence: TGTGCCAGCAGGGCCGGGACAGGGGTTAATTCACCCCTCCACTTT. Translating it yields CASRAGTGVNSPLHF. The whole variable domain, filled in from reference TRBV28 and TRBJ1-6, reads DVKVTQSSRYLVKRTGEKVFLECVQDMDHENMFWYRQDPGLGLRLIYFSYDVKMKEKGDIPEGYSVSREKKERFSLILESASTNQTSMYLCASRAGTGVNSPLHFGNGTRLTVT.

Comment on this clonotype: Since a much larger clone is just one base distant, this may be a read error. This sequence joins TRBV6-2 or TRBV6-3 and TRBJ2-3, with TRBD1 identical over 7 bases. CDR3 length: 14 amino acids. The V segment lost 2 bases and the J segment 2 bases; nucleotides outside the gene matches: 1. Looked up from germline, CDR1 is MNHEY and CDR2 is SVGEGT. The CDR3 loop is CASSYDRATDTQYF. The CDR3 DNA is TGTGCCAGCAGTTACGACAGGGCCACAGATACGCAGTATTTT.

J is TRBJ1-2 and V is TRBV6-5; 7 nucleotides match TRBD1. CDR3 length: 13 residues. Germline values: CDR1 MNHEY, CDR2 SVGAGI. Losses at the gene ends were 2 bases for V and 8 bases for J; bases not matched to a gene: 5. CDR3 amino acids: CASSYRQGEGYTF. Written as DNA, the CDR3 is TGTGCCAGCAGTTACAGACAGGGCGAAGGCTACACCTTC.

This clonotype was found many times. The chain employs TRBV6-1 and TRBJ2-7; TRBD1 agrees at 9 bases. V trimming: 5 bases; J trimming: 1 base; junction bases outside the gene matches: 6. This CDR3 is 15 amino acids long. Germline-derived CDR1 and CDR2 are MNHNS and SASEGT. The CDR3 DNA follows: TGTGCCAGCAGTAAGGCCGGGACAGGGTCCTACGAGCAGTACTTC. It is translated as CASSKAGTGSYEQYF.

This rearrangement joins TRBV12-5 to TRBJ2-7; D is possibly TRBD1 or TRBD2 (6 bases each). The V end was cut by 4 bases, the J end by 7 bases, with 11 bases between. CDR3 size: 12 residues. Looked up from germline, CDR1 is LGHNT and CDR2 is FRNRAP. CDR3 in amino acids: CASGYGGQEQYF. The CDR3 DNA reads as TGTGCTAGTGGTTATGGGGGGCAGGAGCAGTACTTC.

This clonotype was observed at least ten times. The J gene is TRBJ1-5, the V gene TRBV28, with TRBD1 matching 9 bases. Per germline, CDR1 MDHEN and CDR2 SYDVKM. The CDR3 length is 20 residues. Unmatched junction bases numbered 14, after V lost 2 bases and J lost 0 bases. The DNA of the CDR3 is TGTGCCAGCAGTTTAAATGTGCCGGGACAGGGCCTAGGTAGCAATCAGCCCCAGCATTTT. It yields the protein CASSLNVPGQGLGSNQPQHF.

This clonotype was detected a few times. The chain employs TRBV20-1 and TRBJ2-7, with 7 bases lining up with TRBD2. Per germline, CDR1 DFQATT and CDR2 SNEGSKA (reference sequence). V was clipped by 0 bases and J by 4 bases; unmatched bases: 9. The CDR3 has 15 residues. The CDR3 nucleotides read TGCAGTGCTAGAGATCCAGCGGGACCATGGTACGAGCAGTACTTC. Protein product: CSARDPAGPWYEQYF.

This clonotype has ten or more counts. The chain is built from TRBV6-1 and TRBJ1-4; 10 bases align to TRBD1. Germline V gives CDR1 MNHNS, CDR2 SASEGT. CDR3 length: 15 amino acids. The trim removed 6 bases at V and 7 bases at J, leaving 8 bases unmatched. CDR3 protein: CASRLTGTGAEKLFF. The CDR3 nucleotides read TGTGCCAGCAGACTCACCGGGACAGGGGCTGAAAAACTGTTTTTT.

The chain couples TRBV20-1 to TRBJ2-3, with a weak D call TRBD1 (5 bases). The CDR3 extends over 13 amino acids. Germline loops: CDR1 DFQATT, CDR2 SNEGSKA (reference sequence). CDR3 protein: CSPGRQNTDTQYF. CDR3 sequence (DNA): TGCAGCCCCGGAAGACAGAACACAGATACGCAGTATTTT.

There are many counts of this clonotype. The V call is TRBV6-1, the J call TRBJ2-2, with 10 bases lining up with TRBD1. With V trimmed by 6 bases and J by 3 bases, 1 base remained unmatched. The germline gives CDR1 MNHNS, CDR2 SASEGT. The CDR3 totals 14 residues. DNA of the CDR3: TGTGCCAGCAGCGGGACAGGGGACACCGGGGAGCTGTTTTTT. Amino acid sequence: CASSGTGDTGELFF.

Remarks on this clonotype: One end of the junction varies from germline; a read error may be responsible. The chain couples TRBV6-1 to TRBJ1-5, with D hard to call. The CDR3 sequence is 14 residues long. Per the germline V gene, CDR1 is MNHNS and CDR2 is SASEGT. The CDR3 coding sequence is TGTGCCAGCCGTGAGGTTTATAGCAATCAGCCCCAGCATTTT. This translates into CASREVYSNQPQHF.

About this clonotype itself: This may be a read error, as it is one base from a much larger clone. No conserved phenylalanine or tryptophan is present at the end of the CDR3, so a read error is the likely explanation. The chain uses TRBV28 and TRBJ2-6, with TRBD2 as a possible D gene (6 bases). Germline V CDR1 and CDR2: MDHEN, SYDVKM. This CDR3 is 15 amino acids long. V was clipped by 7 bases and J by 4 bases, with 14 bases between them. Written as DNA, the CDR3 is TGTGCCAGCACGGACGGGGAGGTCGGGGCCAACGTCCTGACTTTA. It translates to CASTDGEVGANVLTL.

Ten or more counts support this clonotype. The chain carries TRBV18 and TRBJ1-2; D is unclear. CDR3 size: 13 residues. Between the trimmed V and J ends, which lost 8 bases and 2 bases, there was a span of 12 bases. Germline values: CDR1 KGHSH, CDR2 LQKENI. CDR3 protein: CASSPQENYGYTF. The DNA for the CDR3 is TGTGCCAGCAGTCCCCAGGAAAACTATGGCTACACCTTC.

In this sample, this clonotype turned up once. The V call is TRBV6-1, the J call TRBJ2-1; D gene unclear. Germline CDR1 reads MNHNS; CDR2 reads SASEGT. Trimming took 8 bases from V and 8 from J, leaving 10 bases between them. This CDR3 contains 11 residues. The CDR3 DNA reads TGTGCCAGCCATCGCCCGGATGAGCAGTTCTTC. Translation: CASHRPDEQFF.

This clonotype was observed at least ten times. CDR3 nucleotides: TGTGCCAGCAGCTTAACCCAGCTGGGCAATGAGCAGTTCTTC. The encoded protein is CASSLTQLGNEQFF. The chain uses TRBV7-3 and TRBJ2-1; D is unclear. This CDR3 region has 14 residues. The germline CDR1 and CDR2 sequences are SGHTA and FQGTGA. Trimming stripped 0 bases from V and 6 bases from J, with 9 bases between.